The 26 T cell receptor beta chains presented below share a single source sample, sequenced in a study of blood T cell repertoires in COVID-19. The method was immunoSEQ multiplex PCR; TCRdb's version includes in-frame clones alone and lacks a portion of them. The data contain approximately 290,000 clones, about 90% of them singletons. Sequencing used peripheral blood. The receptors shown here come from a man younger than 35 with active or convalescent COVID-19.

This clone was seen more than once but under ten times. The V and J genes are TRBV28 and TRBJ1-5; the D gene is possibly TRBD1 (5 bases). The CDR3 runs 15 residues. From germline, CDR1 is MDHEN and CDR2 SYDVKM. The V and J ends lost 5 bases and 7 bases respectively, with 18 bases between them. DNA of the CDR3: TGTGCCAGCAGTGGGATGAAAGGGGCAAAACAGCCCCAGCATTTT. Its protein is CASSGMKGAKQPQHF.

This clone was picked up one time. The chain combines TRBV10-3 with TRBJ2-4, with D perhaps TRBD2 (6 bases). CDR1 ENHRY and CDR2 SYGVKD come from the germline V gene. Between the trimmed V and J ends, which lost 2 bases and 5 bases, there was a span of 13 bases. This CDR3 is built from 15 residues. CDR3 amino acids: CAISEGGMAENIQYF. CDR3 DNA: TGTGCCATCAGTGAGGGCGGGATGGCGGAAAACATTCAGTACTTC.

This rearrangement joins TRBV6-5 to TRBJ1-3; maybe TRBD1 (5 bases). Trimming pared 6 bases from V and 4 bases from J, leaving 13 bases between. Germline loops: CDR1 MNHEY, CDR2 SVGAGI. This CDR3 has 14 residues. DNA of the CDR3: TGTGCCAGCAGCCGCCGACAGAGCGGAAACACCATATATTTT. The encoded protein is CASSRRQSGNTIYF.

V gene TRBV28 combines with J gene TRBJ2-7; D is undetermined. There are 14 residues in the CDR3. V shed 6 bases and J shed 6 bases, with 18 bases lying between them. Germline V CDR1 and CDR2: MDHEN, SYDVKM. As DNA, the CDR3 is TGTGCCAGCAGGATTCTCGCCTTAGCTGGCGAGCAGTACTTC. Protein: CASRILALAGEQYF.

This clone was seen once. The rearrangement joins TRBV2 to TRBJ2-1; 8 bases are a match to TRBD2. V lost 4 bases, J lost 7 bases, and 9 bases stayed unmatched. Germline CDR1 and CDR2: SNHLY and FYNNEI. The CDR3 consists of 15 residues. Here the CDR3 reads CASSVGLAEINEQFF. CDR3 in DNA: TGTGCCAGCAGTGTCGGACTAGCCGAGATTAATGAGCAGTTCTTC.

J is TRBJ2-3 and V is TRBV18, with 10 bases lining up with TRBD2. After removal of 5 bases from V and 3 bases from J, the junction contained 5 bases not matched to a gene. Looked up from germline, CDR1 is KGHSH and CDR2 is LQKENI. The CDR3 sequence is 15 residues long. CDR3 bases: TGTGCCAGCTCAGGAACTAGCGGGGCGACAGATACGCAGTATTTT. Translation gives CASSGTSGATDTQYF.

The chain links TRBV11-2 to TRBJ1-5, with 11 bases matching TRBD1. The CDR3 is 17 amino acids. CDR1 is SGHAT, CDR2 FQNNGV, per germline. Trimming took 3 bases from V and 3 from J; bases not matched to a gene: 7. For the CDR3, the DNA is TGTGCCAGCAGCTTCGGACAGGGGGCGACCCACAATCAGCCCCAGCATTTT. It yields the protein CASSFGQGATHNQPQHF.

This chain joins TRBV27 and TRBJ2-5, with a possible D match to TRBD1 (7 bases). CDR1 and CDR2 (germline): MNHEY, SMNVEV (reference sequence). This CDR3 spans 15 amino acids. Trimming took off 3 bases at V and 5 bases at J, with 16 bases between the two ends. The CDR3 protein is CASSFWQGGVETQYF. Here the CDR3 DNA reads TGTGCCAGCAGTTTTTGGCAGGGGGGTGTGGAGACCCAGTACTTC.

The rearrangement uses TRBV5-1 and TRBJ2-6; TRBD1 is a possible D gene (5 bases). V lost 4 bases, J lost 0 bases, and 14 bases lay in between. Germline lookup yields CDR1 SGHRS and CDR2 YFSETQ. This CDR3 contains 17 residues. DNA of the CDR3: TGCGCCAGCAGCCTAACAGGTCCGTTCTCTGGGGCCAACGTCCTGACTTTC. This gives the protein CASSLTGPFSGANVLTF.

This chain uses TRBV20-1 with TRBJ1-4; unclear D gene. Trimming took off 8 bases at V and 8 bases at J, with 12 bases between the two ends. Germline-derived CDR1 and CDR2 are DFQATT and SNEGSKA (reference sequence). The CDR3 loop spans 11 amino acids. CDR3 residues: CSPQRGEKLFF. The CDR3 region has the DNA TGCAGTCCCCAGAGAGGCGAAAAACTGTTTTTT.

The rearrangement joins TRBV3-1 (or the pseudogene TRBV3-2) to TRBJ2-3, with 12 bases fitting TRBD2. The CDR3 spans 16 residues. Per the germline V gene, CDR1 is LGHDT and CDR2 is YNNKEL (reference sequence). Trimming removed 3 bases from V and 2 bases from J; junction bases left unmatched: 3. The CDR3 sequence is CASSHGLAGYTDTQYF. The CDR3 DNA reads as TGTGCCAGCAGCCACGGACTAGCGGGATACACAGATACGCAGTATTTT.

In this sample, this clone turned up once. The chain joins TRBV28 to TRBJ1-5; 9 nucleotides match TRBD1. Germline V lookup: CDR1 MDHEN, CDR2 SYDVKM. After removal of 6 bases from V and 2 bases from J, the junction contained 5 bases not matched to a gene. This CDR3 has 15 amino acids. The CDR3 spells CASRYRDRGNQPQHF. CDR3 sequence (DNA): TGTGCCAGCAGATACCGGGACAGGGGCAATCAGCCCCAGCATTTT.

The rearrangement uses TRBV3-1 (or the pseudogene TRBV3-2) and TRBJ1-1; D is unclear. Germline CDR1 is LGHDT and CDR2 is YNNKEL (reference sequence). The length of the CDR3 is 15 residues. V was pared by 0 bases and J by 5 bases, with 13 bases between. The CDR3 protein is CASSQDAGFATEAFF. DNA of the CDR3: TGTGCCAGCAGCCAAGACGCGGGTTTTGCTACTGAAGCTTTCTTT.

V usage is TRBV29-1 and J usage is TRBJ1-4, with no clear D. V was pared by 2 bases and J by 14 bases, with 12 bases between. Germline V lookup: CDR1 SQVTM, CDR2 ANQGSEA. The CDR3 is 11 amino acids. CDR3 nucleotides: TGCAGCGTTGAAATCCAGGCCCGGCTGTTTTTT. As protein: CSVEIQARLFF.

The chain has TRBV7-9 and TRBJ1-1, with 8 nucleotides matching TRBD1. The trim removed 1 base at V and 0 bases at J, leaving 4 bases unmatched. CDR3 length: 16 residues. Germline lookup yields CDR1 SEHNR and CDR2 FQNEAQ (reference sequence). The DNA of the CDR3 is TGTGCCAGCAGCTTAGGTCAGGGGGCCCTGAACACTGAAGCTTTCTTT. Translating gives CASSLGQGALNTEAFF.

The gene calls are TRBV28 and TRBJ2-7; 11 bases align to TRBD2. V lost 7 bases, J lost 1 base, and 15 bases stayed unmatched. The CDR3 totals 18 residues. Germline CDR1 reads MDHEN; CDR2 reads SYDVKM. In DNA form, the CDR3 reads TGTGCCAGCACCTTAAAACTACCGGGACTAGCGGATTCCTACGAGCAGTACTTC. Translation: CASTLKLPGLADSYEQYF.

The gene calls are TRBV20-1 and TRBJ1-3, with D maybe TRBD1 (5 bases). Germline loops: CDR1 DFQATT, CDR2 SNEGSKA (reference sequence). This CDR3 is 15 amino acids long. The V end lost 3 bases, the J end lost 4 bases, and 16 bases lay between the germline ends. DNA of the CDR3: TGCAGTGCTAGTGATGGTAGGGGTGACGGAAACACCATATATTTT. As protein: CSASDGRGDGNTIYF.

The gene calls are TRBV13 and TRBJ2-1; D unclear. The V end lost 5 bases, the J end lost 4 bases, and 15 bases lay between the germline ends. CDR3 length: 15 residues. Germline CDR1 PRHDT, CDR2 FYEKMQ (reference sequence). This CDR3 is CASSTLSRIYNEQFF. CDR3 sequence (DNA): TGTGCCAGCAGCACCCTCTCGCGGATATACAATGAGCAGTTCTTC.

The V call is TRBV7-8, the J call TRBJ2-7, with 9 nucleotides matching TRBD2. In germline, CDR1 is SGHVS, CDR2 FQNEAQ. V lost 1 base to trimming and J lost 7 bases; unmatched junction nucleotides: 11. CDR3 length: 16 residues. The CDR3 nucleotides read TGTGCCAGCAGCTTAGTCGGCGGCGGGGGGGCCGGGGAGCAGTACTTC. It yields the protein CASSLVGGGGAGEQYF.

The chain combines TRBV10-3 with TRBJ2-1, with D possibly matching TRBD1 (5 bases). CDR1 is ENHRY and CDR2 is SYGVKD in the germline V gene. The CDR3 is 16 amino acids. V was pared by 0 bases and J by 4 bases, with 13 bases between. The CDR3 reads CAISESGLDGYNEQFF. CDR3 nucleotide sequence: TGTGCCATCAGTGAGTCGGGGCTAGACGGATACAATGAGCAGTTCTTC.

The chain is built from TRBV7-8 and TRBJ2-1; perhaps TRBD2 as D (5 bases). CDR3 length equals 17 residues. Germline CDR1 reads SGHVS; CDR2 reads FQNEAQ. Between the trimmed V and J ends, which lost 3 bases and 7 bases, there was a span of 22 bases. For the CDR3, the DNA is TGTGCCAGCAGCTTTCGTTCTGGGAGCCCTTCGAGGAATGAGCAGTTCTTC. It is translated as CASSFRSGSPSRNEQFF.

The chain uses TRBV12-3 or TRBV12-4 and TRBJ1-2; no clear D. Trimming pared 6 bases from V and 0 bases from J, leaving 8 bases between. The CDR3 spans 13 residues. The chain's CDR3 is CASRAETNYGYTF. CDR3 DNA: TGTGCCAGCAGGGCGGAAACTAACTATGGCTACACCTTC.

This chain connects TRBV6-6 to TRBJ1-1; 7 bases align to TRBD1. Germline loops: CDR1 MNHNY, CDR2 SVGAGI (reference sequence). This CDR3 is 15 amino acids long. The V and J ends lost 7 bases and 3 bases, in that order; junction bases with no gene match: 11. The CDR3 is CASTRTTGLHTEAFF. CDR3 DNA: TGTGCCAGCACGCGAACGACAGGGTTGCACACTGAAGCTTTCTTT.

The chain employs TRBV5-4 and TRBJ1-6, with 7 bases aligning to TRBD1. The CDR3 sequence is 13 residues long. V lost 4 bases, J lost 10 bases, and 5 bases stayed unmatched. Germline V gives CDR1 SGHNT, CDR2 YYREEE (reference sequence). The CDR3: CASSRQGGSPLHF. As DNA, the CDR3 is TGTGCCAGCAGCAGACAGGGCGGATCACCCCTCCACTTT.

About this clone itself: This sample also contains other DNA sequences that code for the same CDR3. The chain links TRBV7-2 to TRBJ2-4; weak D call: TRBD2 (5 bases). The germline gives CDR1 SGHTA, CDR2 FQGNSA. The CDR3 runs to 14 residues. V was cut by 4 bases and J by 1 base, with 8 bases left in between. The CDR3 region is CASSSGVAKNIQYF. As DNA, the CDR3 is TGTGCCAGCAGCTCCGGGGTCGCCAAAAACATTCAGTACTTC.

This chain uses TRBV6-5 with TRBJ2-7; D possibly corresponds to TRBD2 (6 bases). This CDR3 has 15 amino acids. Germline V gene data show CDR1 as MNHEY and CDR2 as SVGAGI. V was clipped by 6 bases and J by 4 bases, with 19 bases between them. Here the CDR3 reads CASRPDGTPPYEQYF. The CDR3 DNA reads as TGTGCCAGCAGGCCCGACGGGACTCCGCCTTACGAGCAGTACTTC.